This TCR beta chain was recorded in a study of vaccination and CD4 T cells after COVID-19. The ends were cut back, 5 bases at V and 5 bases at J, with 12 bases in the middle. Germline CDR1 reads DFQATT; CDR2 reads SNEGSKA (reference sequence). The CDR3 totals 12 residues. The Oncomine TCR Beta short-read assay sequenced DNA from cultured CD4+ T cells. Once CD4+ T cells had been cultured, genomic DNA was extracted from them. TCRdb independently ran MiXCR on the PCR reads; one entry per CDR3 protein. The data hold around 16,000 distinct CDR3 sequences, with roughly 52% observed a single time. The treatment here: roughly nine-day PBMC culture with coronavirus spike peptide pools or control peptides (ViraFEST assay). In the ViraFEST assay, peptide-pool expansion preceded TCR sequencing of expanded clonotypes. IL-2 at about 10 IU/ml and peptide pools at around 10 ug/ml were added to PBMCs cultured at over 1.5 million per well.

The sample holds a few counts of this clonotype. Its antigen is not identified. The material sequenced was CD4+ T cells from blood, cultured in vitro, taken before SARS-CoV-2 vaccination. This TCR came from a human donor who had recovered from COVID-19. V and J are TRBV20-1 and TRBJ2-5; the D gene is possibly TRBD1 (6 bases). The CDR3 coding sequence is TGCAGTGCTTTCAGGGGTTGGGAGACCCAGTACTTC. Its translation: CSAFRGWETQYF.